This TCR beta chain was found in a study of CD8 T cells in ankylosing spondylitis. The CDR3 is 15 residues long. V lost 6 bases to trimming and J lost 3 bases, with 17 bases between them. One entry per CDR3 protein results from TCRdb running MiXCR on the 5' RACE reads. The sample carries some 200,000 distinct CDR3 sequences, 20% to 30% recorded once. This clonotype came up a few times. Its antigen is not identified. General study points: Disease-associated clonotypes exhibited CD8+ identity and were relatively infrequent in peripheral blood. Disease-linked clones reportedly concentrated significantly in matched ankylosing spondylitis synovial fluid. Prior work had noted some motif variants in reactive arthritis blood and synovial fluid.

This TCR derives from a male donor with ankylosing spondylitis or in good health (not recorded which). J is TRBJ2-5 and V is TRBV12-3 or TRBV12-4, with D possibly being TRBD1 or TRBD2 (5 bases each). What was sequenced was blood, either unsorted or a sorted T cell fraction (not recorded which). The CDR3 nucleotides read TGTGCCAGCAGGGCAATGACAGAGGGCGAAGAGACCCAGTACTTC. It codes for CASRAMTEGEETQYF.